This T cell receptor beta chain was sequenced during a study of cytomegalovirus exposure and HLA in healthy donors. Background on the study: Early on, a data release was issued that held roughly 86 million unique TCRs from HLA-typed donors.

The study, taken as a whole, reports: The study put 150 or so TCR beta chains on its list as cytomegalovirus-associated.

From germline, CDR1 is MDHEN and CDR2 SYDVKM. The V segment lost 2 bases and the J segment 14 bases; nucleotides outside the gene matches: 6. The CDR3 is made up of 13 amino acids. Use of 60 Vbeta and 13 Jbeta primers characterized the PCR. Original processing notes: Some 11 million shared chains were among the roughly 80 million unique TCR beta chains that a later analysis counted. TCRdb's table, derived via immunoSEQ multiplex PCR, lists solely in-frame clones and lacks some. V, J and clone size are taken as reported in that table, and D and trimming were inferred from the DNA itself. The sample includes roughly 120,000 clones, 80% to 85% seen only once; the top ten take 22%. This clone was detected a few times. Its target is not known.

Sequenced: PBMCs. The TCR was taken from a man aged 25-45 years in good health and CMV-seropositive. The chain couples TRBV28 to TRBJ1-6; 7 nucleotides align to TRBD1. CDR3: CASSLAAGGTLHF. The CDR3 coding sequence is TGTGCCAGCAGTTTAGCGGCAGGGGGAACCCTCCACTTT.